The sequence of this TCR beta chain was determined in a study of blood T cell repertoires in COVID-19. Study information: Italy, Spain and the United States were the sources of the convalescent and acute COVID-19 samples. T cells, B-cell-depleted T cells, or PBMCs provided the cDNA or gDNA that served as material.

The CDR3 totals 18 residues. Germline values: CDR1 SGDLS, CDR2 YYNGEE. Trimming at V came to 3 bases and at J to 4 bases, leaving 15 bases not matched to a gene. In the original processing: Quantification of nucleated cells was approximated via reference gene primer amplification. Measured with immunoSEQ multiplex PCR; TCRdb has only the in-frame clones, and not every one. Clonal size and the V and J genes are those of that table, whereas D and trimming came from the DNA. The table shows 380,000 or so clones, with around 89% occurring only once. The origin of this receptor is a man in his forties with acute or convalescent COVID-19. The chain joins TRBV9 to TRBJ1-3, with 8 bases matching TRBD1. Sequenced: peripheral blood. As DNA, the CDR3 is TGTGCCAGCAGCGAGCCCGGTCGACAGGGGAAGGAAGGAAACACCATATATTTT. Protein: CASSEPGRQGKEGNTIYF.